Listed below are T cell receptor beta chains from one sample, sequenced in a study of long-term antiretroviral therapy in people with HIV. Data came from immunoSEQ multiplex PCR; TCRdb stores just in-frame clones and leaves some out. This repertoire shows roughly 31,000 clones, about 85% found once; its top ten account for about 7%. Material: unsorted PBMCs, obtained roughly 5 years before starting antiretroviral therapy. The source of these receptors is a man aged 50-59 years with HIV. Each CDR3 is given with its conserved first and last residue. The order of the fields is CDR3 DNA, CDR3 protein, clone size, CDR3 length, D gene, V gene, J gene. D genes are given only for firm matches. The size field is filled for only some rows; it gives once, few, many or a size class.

TGTGCCAGCAGTTTAGGGGGCTACGGGACGTTCTATGGCTACACCTTC,CASSLGGYGTFYGYTF,once,16,-,TRBV27,TRBJ1-2
TGTGCCAGCAGCTTAGCCGGCAGGGCCTCTGGAAACACCATATATTTT,CASSLAGRASGNTIYF,-,16,-,TRBV7-9,TRBJ1-3
TGTGCCAGCAGTGAAACCGGGGTCTCACCCCTCCACTTT,CASSETGVSPLHF,few,13,-,TRBV2,TRBJ1-6
TGCGCCAGCAGCTCTGACAGGGCAACTAATGAAAAACTGTTTTTT,CASSSDRATNEKLFF,-,15,TRBD1,TRBV5-1,TRBJ1-4
TGTGCCAGCAGCTTAGTTGGCAGGGGGCAGGTTGAGAACACTGAAGCTTTCTTT,CASSLVGRGQVENTEAFF,-,18,TRBD1,TRBV7-8,TRBJ1-1
TGTGCCAGCCGCACTCTGGACAGCCCCAATGAGCAGTTCTTC,CASRTLDSPNEQFF,-,14,-,TRBV27,TRBJ2-1
TGTGCCAGCAGCTCAAGGTCGGGCGGGGGTTCCTACGAGCAGTACTTC,CASSSRSGGGSYEQYF,-,16,TRBD2,TRBV7-9,TRBJ2-7
TGTGCCAGCAGTTACGAGGCTAGCGGGGGCCGAGGGCAGTACTTC,CASSYEASGGRGQYF,once,15,TRBD2,TRBV6-5,TRBJ2-7
TGTGCCTGGAGGGGGACAGAGTATGGCTACACCTTC,CAWRGTEYGYTF,few,12,TRBD1,TRBV30,TRBJ1-2
TGTGCCAGCAGCCCTGGGGGAGGGTCCCGTGGCTACACCTTC,CASSPGGGSRGYTF,-,14,-,TRBV14,TRBJ1-2
TGCGCCAGCAGTAAATGGGGGTCGGGACAGACTAATTCACCCCTCCACTTT,CASSKWGSGQTNSPLHF,-,17,TRBD1,TRBV4-1,TRBJ1-6
TGTGCCAGCAGCCTGCAGACAGGGGGAATCTACGAGCAGTACTTC,CASSLQTGGIYEQYF,-,15,TRBD1,TRBV13,TRBJ2-7
TGTGCCAGCAGCGATTCGAGCGCCGGGACAGAAAAACTGTTTTTT,CASSDSSAGTEKLFF,-,15,-,TRBV7-2,TRBJ1-4
TGTGCCAGTAGGAACAGTCAGGGTAGAGATACGCAGTATTTT,CASRNSQGRDTQYF,-,14,-,TRBV19,TRBJ2-3
TGCGCCAGCCTAACTCAAAACTGGGGCACAGATACGCAGTATTTT,CASLTQNWGTDTQYF,-,15,-,TRBV5-1,TRBJ2-3
TGTGCCAGCAGCTCGGACAGTCCCGGTGGTACGCAGTATTTT,CASSSDSPGGTQYF,-,14,-,TRBV7-2,TRBJ2-3
TGTGCCAGCAGTGGGGAGCAGTTCTTC,CASSGEQFF,-,9,-,TRBV2,TRBJ2-1
TGTGCCAGCAGCTTAGGGACAGGGGGGGAAGCTTTCTTT,CASSLGTGGEAFF,-,13,TRBD1,TRBV7-9,TRBJ1-1
TGTGCCTGGAGTGTACCCGACCTAAAGCAGTTCTTC,CAWSVPDLKQFF,-,12,-,TRBV30,TRBJ2-1
TGTGCCAGCAGTGCCTCATTTGGACGGAACGAGCAGTACTTC,CASSASFGRNEQYF,-,14,-,TRBV6-6,TRBJ2-7
TGTGCCACCAGCAGAGACGGGAGCGGACCCCCAAAGGGGGAGACCCAGTACTTC,CATSRDGSGPPKGETQYF,-,18,-,TRBV15,TRBJ2-5
TGTGCCAGCAGCTTAAGATTGTGGGGGAGAGGTCAAGAGACCCAGTACTTC,CASSLRLWGRGQETQYF,-,17,-,TRBV11-2,TRBJ2-5
TGTGCCAGCAGCGTCTCCGGAGGGAGGAGCTCCTACAATGAGCAGTTCTTC,CASSVSGGRSSYNEQFF,-,17,-,TRBV9,TRBJ2-1
TGCGCCAGCAGTGATATGGTAGCTTCCTCCTACAATGAGCAGTTCTTC,CASSDMVASSYNEQFF,-,16,-,TRBV10-1,TRBJ2-1
TGTGCCAGCAGTGTCACATTCTCACGAGCTTTCTTT,CASSVTFSRAFF,-,12,-,TRBV2,TRBJ1-1
TGCGCCAGCAGCTTGGACACAACCTACGAGCAGTACTTC,CASSLDTTYEQYF,-,13,-,TRBV5-1,TRBJ2-7
TGCGCCAGCAGCTTGGAGCCAGGGGGGATGAACACTGAAGCTTTCTTT,CASSLEPGGMNTEAFF,-,16,TRBD1,TRBV5-1,TRBJ1-1
TGCGCCAGCAGCTTGCAGTTCGGGCAGGAGGGCTACACCTTC,CASSLQFGQEGYTF,once,14,-,TRBV5-1,TRBJ1-2
TGTGCCAGCAGTGAAGGGTACTCGACTAGCGAGACCCAGTACTTC,CASSEGYSTSETQYF,-,15,TRBD2,TRBV25-1,TRBJ2-5
TGTGCCAGTACCTCCCGGGGGATGAACACTGAAGCTTTCTTT,CASTSRGMNTEAFF,-,14,-,TRBV19,TRBJ1-1